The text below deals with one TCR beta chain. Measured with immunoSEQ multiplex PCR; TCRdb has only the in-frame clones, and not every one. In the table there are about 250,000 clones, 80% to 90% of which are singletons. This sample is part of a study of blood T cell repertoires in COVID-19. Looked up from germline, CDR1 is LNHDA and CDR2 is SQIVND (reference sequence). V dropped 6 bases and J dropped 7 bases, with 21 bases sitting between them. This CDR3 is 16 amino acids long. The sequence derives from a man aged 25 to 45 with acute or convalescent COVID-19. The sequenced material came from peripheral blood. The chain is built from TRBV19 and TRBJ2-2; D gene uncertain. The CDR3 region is CASRGFITAPGGELFF. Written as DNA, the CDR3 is TGTGCCAGTAGGGGTTTTATAACAGCCCCCGGCGGGGAGCTGTTTTTT.